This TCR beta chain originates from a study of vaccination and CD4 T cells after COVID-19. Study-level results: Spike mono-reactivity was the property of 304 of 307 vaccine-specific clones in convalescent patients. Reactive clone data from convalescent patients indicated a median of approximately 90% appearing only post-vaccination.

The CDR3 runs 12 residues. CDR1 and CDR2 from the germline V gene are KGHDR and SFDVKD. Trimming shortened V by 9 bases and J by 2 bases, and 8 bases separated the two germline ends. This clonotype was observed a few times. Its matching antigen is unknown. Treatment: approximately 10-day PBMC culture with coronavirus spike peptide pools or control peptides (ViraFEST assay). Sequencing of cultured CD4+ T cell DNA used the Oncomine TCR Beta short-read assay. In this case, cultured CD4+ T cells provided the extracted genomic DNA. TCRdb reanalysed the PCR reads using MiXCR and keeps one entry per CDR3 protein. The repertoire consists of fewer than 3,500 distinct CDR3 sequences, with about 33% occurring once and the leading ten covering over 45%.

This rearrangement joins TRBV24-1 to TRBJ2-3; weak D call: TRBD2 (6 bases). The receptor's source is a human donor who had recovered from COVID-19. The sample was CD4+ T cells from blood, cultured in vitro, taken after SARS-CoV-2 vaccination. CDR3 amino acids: CATRGYTDTQYF. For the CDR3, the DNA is TGTGCCACCCGGGGGTACACAGATACGCAGTATTTT.